These 21 T cell receptor beta chains came from one sample sequenced in a study of T cell changes during pregnancy in multiple sclerosis. Sequencing used immunoSEQ multiplex PCR; TCRdb keeps in-frame clones, though not all of them. This table holds 35,000 to 50,000 clones, approximately 91% found once. The sequenced sample was PBMCs (not recorded whether the cells were cultured). The receptors derive from a female donor with multiple sclerosis, enrolled in a pregnancy study.

The V gene is TRBV29-1, the J gene TRBJ2-1; possible D gene TRBD1, 6 bases. Trimming pared 5 bases from V and 8 bases from J, leaving 16 bases between. Germline V lookup: CDR1 SQVTM, CDR2 ANQGSEA. The CDR3 runs 13 residues. The CDR3 is CSVIRDIGYEQFF. CDR3 sequence (DNA): TGCAGCGTTATCCGGGACATTGGGTATGAGCAGTTCTTC.

There are a few counts of this clone. The chain couples TRBV5-4 to TRBJ1-2; possibly TRBD1 for D (5 bases). The germline gives CDR1 SGHNT, CDR2 YYREEE (reference sequence). V was trimmed by 0 bases and J by 4 bases, leaving 13 bases between them. CDR3 length: 15 residues. CDR3 nucleotides: TGTGCCAGCAGCTTGGAAGGGGAACAGATCTATGGCTACACCTTC. Protein: CASSLEGEQIYGYTF.

The genes are TRBV29-1 and TRBJ2-1, with TRBD1 matching over 9 bases. The trim removed 4 bases at V and 7 bases at J, leaving 8 bases unmatched. The CDR3 length is 14 residues. The germline CDR1 and CDR2 sequences are SQVTM and ANQGSEA. CDR3 loop: CSVVRDREMNEQFF. The CDR3 bases are TGCAGCGTTGTGAGGGACAGGGAGATGAATGAGCAGTTCTTC.

The chain links TRBV5-4 to TRBJ1-3; D is unresolved. Germline CDR1 SGHNT, CDR2 YYREEE (reference sequence). The V end lost 4 bases, the J end lost 2 bases, and 7 bases lay between the germline ends. The CDR3 loop spans 13 amino acids. The CDR3 DNA reads TGTGCCAGCAGCCTCCCGCCTGGAAACACCATATATTTT. Translating gives CASSLPPGNTIYF.

Of note for this clone: At one end, the junction sequence differs from germline, possibly due to a read error. V and J are TRBV7-7 and TRBJ2-2; 8 nucleotides line up with TRBD1. The CDR3 is 14 amino acids. Germline loops: CDR1 SSHAT, CDR2 FNYEAQ (reference sequence). The CDR3 region is CASSEDRVTGELFF. The DNA for the CDR3 is TGTGCTAGCAGCGAGGACAGGGTGACCGGGGAGCTGTTTTTT.

V is TRBV5-1 and J is TRBJ1-1; weak D call: TRBD1 (5 bases). The CDR3 is 14 residues long. Germline CDR1 reads SGHRS; CDR2 reads YFSETQ. V lost 4 bases and J 4 bases, leaving 14 bases between the germline ends. The CDR3 reads CASSRGTMPTEAFF. The CDR3 DNA reads as TGCGCCAGCAGCCGGGGGACTATGCCCACTGAAGCTTTCTTT.

This clone occurred a few times. Other DNA sequences in the same sample also yield this CDR3. V gene TRBV7-2 combines with J gene TRBJ2-7; D not resolved. The V end was cut by 1 base, the J end by 2 bases, with 9 bases between. Germline CDR1 reads SGHTA; CDR2 reads FQGNSA. The CDR3 has 14 amino acids. In DNA form, the CDR3 reads TGTGCCAGCAGCTTAGTGCCAGGACCCTACGAGCAGTACTTC. Translation gives CASSLVPGPYEQYF.

The CDR3: CSVEVSNTEAFF. As DNA, the CDR3 is TGCAGCGTTGAGGTCAGTAACACTGAAGCTTTCTTT. V gene TRBV29-1 combines with J gene TRBJ1-1, with D unresolved. This CDR3 spans 12 amino acids. The V gene lost 3 bases and the J gene lost 2 bases, with 7 bases spanning the gap. CDR1 and CDR2 (germline): SQVTM, ANQGSEA.

The V call is TRBV2, the J call TRBJ2-1; TRBD2 matches 13 bases. The CDR3 consists of 18 residues. Trimming at V came to 6 bases and at J to 1 base, leaving 9 bases not matched to a gene. Germline CDR1 SNHLY, CDR2 FYNNEI. The CDR3, as DNA: TGTGCCAGCAGCGCCGGGACTAGCGGGACGAGATCCTACAATGAGCAGTTCTTC. Protein product: CASSAGTSGTRSYNEQFF.

The chain links TRBV5-4 to TRBJ2-7; D is unresolved. With 0 bases removed from V and 6 bases from J, the gap between germline ends came to 4 bases. The CDR3 runs 11 residues. CDR1 is SGHNT and CDR2 is YYREEE in the germline V gene (reference sequence). The CDR3: CASSLGLEQYF. The CDR3 nucleotides are TGTGCCAGCAGCTTGGGTCTCGAGCAGTACTTC. Supplemented by reference TRBV5-4 and TRBJ2-7, the full variable domain reads ETGVTQSPTHLIKTRGQQVTLRCSSQSGHNTVSWYQQALGQGPQFIFQYYREEENGRGNFPPRFSGLQFPNYSSELNVNALELDDSALYLCASSLGLEQYFGPGTRLTVT.

V and J are TRBV7-2 and TRBJ2-1; no clear D. Germline CDR1 and CDR2: SGHTA and FQGNSA. The ends were cut back, 5 bases at V and 7 bases at J, with 9 bases in the middle. The CDR3 consists of 12 residues. The DNA of the CDR3 is TGTGCCAGCAGCCAAACATGGAATGAGCAGTTCTTC. Residues: CASSQTWNEQFF. The complete variable domain, with remaining parts taken from reference TRBV7-2 and TRBJ2-1, reads GAGVSQSPSNKVTEKGKDVELRCDPISGHTALYWYRQSLGQGLEFLIYFQGNSAPDKSGLPSDRFSAERTGGSVSTLTIQRTQQEDSAVYLCASSQTWNEQFFGPGTRLTVL.

This clone is a singleton in its sample. The chain carries TRBV5-4 and TRBJ2-2, with D tentatively TRBD2 (6 bases). CDR3 size: 15 residues. The germline V gene has CDR1 SGHNT and CDR2 YYREEE (reference sequence). The V and J ends lost 0 bases and 6 bases respectively, with 12 bases between them. The CDR3 DNA follows: TGTGCCAGCAGCTTGGGGAGGGATCGATCCGGGGAGCTGTTTTTT. Translated, it gives CASSLGRDRSGELFF.

The table lists this clone with a count of one. The genes are TRBV19 and TRBJ2-1; 9 nucleotides match TRBD2. Germline V gene sequence: CDR1 LNHDA, CDR2 SQIVND (reference sequence). The CDR3 is 14 amino acids. The trim removed 6 bases at V and 6 bases at J, leaving 6 bases unmatched. Written as DNA, the CDR3 is TGTGCCAGTAGAGTTAGCGGGAGTATCAATGAGCAGTTCTTC. This codes for CASRVSGSINEQFF.

This clone turned up a few times. V and J are TRBV11-3 and TRBJ2-1, with TRBD1 matching over 10 bases. This CDR3 comprises 14 residues. Per germline, CDR1 SGHNT and CDR2 YENEEA. The J segment lost 8 bases and the V segment lost 6 bases, leaving 7 bases of the junction unmatched. As DNA, the CDR3 is TGTGCCAGCAGTTCCGGACAGGGGGGTGATGAGCAGTTCTTC. Its translation: CASSSGQGGDEQFF.

This sequence joins TRBV9 and TRBJ2-1; 7 bases line up with TRBD2. The length of the CDR3 is 12 residues. V was clipped by 4 bases and J by 14 bases; unmatched bases: 9. Looked up from germline, CDR1 is SGDLS and CDR2 is YYNGEE. CDR3 sequence reads: CASSPGGTGKFF. The CDR3 DNA follows: TGTGCCAGCAGCCCCGGGGGGACTGGGAAGTTCTTC.

The J gene is TRBJ2-5, the V gene TRBV6-5; D perhaps matches TRBD2 (5 bases). The ends were cut back, 4 bases at V and 4 bases at J, with 13 bases in the middle. Germline V gene sequence: CDR1 MNHEY, CDR2 SVGAGI. The CDR3 is 14 residues long. The CDR3 sequence: CASSSDYPGETQYF. The CDR3 coding sequence is TGTGCCAGCAGTTCCGACTACCCCGGAGAGACCCAGTACTTC.

This clone was counted a single time. The rearrangement joins TRBV7-9 to TRBJ1-4, with TRBD1 as a possible D gene (6 bases). This CDR3 contains 17 residues. V was trimmed by 6 bases and J by 2 bases, leaving 19 bases between them. Germline lookup yields CDR1 SEHNR and CDR2 FQNEAQ (reference sequence). CDR3 in amino acids: CASREKFRGRTNEKLFF. CDR3 nucleotides: TGTGCCAGCAGGGAGAAATTCAGGGGTCGGACTAATGAAAAACTGTTTTTT.

The chain's CDR3 is CAISELERAYEQYF. In DNA form, the CDR3 reads TGTGCCATCAGTGAGCTAGAAAGGGCCTACGAGCAGTACTTC. The V gene is TRBV10-3, the J gene TRBJ2-7; D remains ambiguous. V lost 2 bases and J lost 2, with 10 bases in between. This CDR3 has 14 residues. CDR1 is ENHRY and CDR2 is SYGVKD in the germline V gene.

The rearrangement uses TRBV10-2 and TRBJ2-1, with TRBD2 identical over 9 bases. The CDR3 has 14 amino acids. Losses at the gene ends were 5 bases for V and 6 bases for J; bases not matched to a gene: 5. Germline V gene sequence: CDR1 WSHSY, CDR2 SAAADI. The CDR3 DNA reads TGCGCCAGCAGTAACGGCGGGAGGGGCAATGAGCAGTTCTTC. Translation gives CASSNGGRGNEQFF.

The V call is TRBV21-1, the J call TRBJ1-2. TRBV21-1 is described as a pseudogene. CDR3 size: 13 residues. The CDR3 protein is CASSKGRPPPDTF. The CDR3 DNA follows: TGTGCCAGCAGCAAGGGTAGGCCACCCCCAGACACCTTC.

The chain carries TRBV28 and TRBJ1-2, with a possible D match to TRBD1 (5 bases). The CDR3 length is 14 residues. Trimming took 6 bases from V and 8 from J, leaving 19 bases between them. CDR1 and CDR2 (germline): MDHEN, SYDVKM. CDR3 amino acids: CASRPLQGIHGYTF. The CDR3 nucleotides read TGTGCCAGCAGACCCCTCCAGGGAATTCACGGCTACACCTTC.